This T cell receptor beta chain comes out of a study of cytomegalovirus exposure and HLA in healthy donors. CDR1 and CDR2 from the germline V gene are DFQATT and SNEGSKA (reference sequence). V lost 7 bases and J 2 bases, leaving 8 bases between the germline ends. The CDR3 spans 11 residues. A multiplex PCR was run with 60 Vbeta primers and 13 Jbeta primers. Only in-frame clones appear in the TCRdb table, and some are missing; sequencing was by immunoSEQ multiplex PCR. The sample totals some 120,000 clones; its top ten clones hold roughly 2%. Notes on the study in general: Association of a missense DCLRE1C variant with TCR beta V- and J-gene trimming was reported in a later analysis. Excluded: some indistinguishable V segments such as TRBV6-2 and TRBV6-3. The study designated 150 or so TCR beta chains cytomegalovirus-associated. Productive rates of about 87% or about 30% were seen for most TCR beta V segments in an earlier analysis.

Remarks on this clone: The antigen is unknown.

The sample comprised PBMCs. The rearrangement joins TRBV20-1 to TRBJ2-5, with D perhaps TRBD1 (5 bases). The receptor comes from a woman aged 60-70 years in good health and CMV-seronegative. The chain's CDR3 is CSVRAQETQYF. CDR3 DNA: TGCAGTGTCAGGGCTCAAGAGACCCAGTACTTC.